This TCR beta chain was sequenced during a study of blood T cell repertoires in COVID-19. The overall study: Acute and convalescent COVID-19 samples came from the United States, Italy and Spain.

Profiling relied on immunoSEQ multiplex PCR, and the TCRdb table lists in-frame clones only, not all of them. The table lists about 250,000 clones, more than 75% of them singletons. Self-reported history from a screening survey and questionnaire set each donor's cohort. Recovery among Cohort 3 donors was established by two negative PCRs, clearance, or symptom resolution. There are 13 residues in the CDR3. From germline, CDR1 is KGHDR and CDR2 SFDVKD. Trimming removed 9 bases from V and 7 bases from J; junction bases left unmatched: 6. The sequenced sample consisted of PBMCs or T cells enriched from blood (not recorded which). The V and J genes are TRBV24-1 and TRBJ1-4, with 8 bases aligning to TRBD1. This sequence originates from a man younger than 35 who had recovered from COVID-19. The CDR3: CATAGQVGEKLFF. The CDR3 nucleotides are TGTGCCACCGCGGGACAGGTCGGTGAAAAACTGTTTTTT.